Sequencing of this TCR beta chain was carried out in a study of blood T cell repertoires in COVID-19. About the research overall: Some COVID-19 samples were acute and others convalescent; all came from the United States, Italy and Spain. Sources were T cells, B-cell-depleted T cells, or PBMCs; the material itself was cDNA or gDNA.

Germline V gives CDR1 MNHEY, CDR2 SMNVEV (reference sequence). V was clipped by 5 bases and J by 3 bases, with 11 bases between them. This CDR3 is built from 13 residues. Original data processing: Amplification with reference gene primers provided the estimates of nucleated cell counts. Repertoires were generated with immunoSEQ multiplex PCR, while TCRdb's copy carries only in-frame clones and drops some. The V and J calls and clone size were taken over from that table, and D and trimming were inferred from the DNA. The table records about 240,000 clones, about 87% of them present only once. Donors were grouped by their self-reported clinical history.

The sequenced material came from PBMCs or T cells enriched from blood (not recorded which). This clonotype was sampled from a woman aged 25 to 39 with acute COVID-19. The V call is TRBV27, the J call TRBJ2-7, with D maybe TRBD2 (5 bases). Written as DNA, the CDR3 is TGTGCCAGCAGTCCCACACTAGGCTACGAGCAGTACTTC. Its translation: CASSPTLGYEQYF.